Sequencing of this T cell receptor beta chain was carried out in a study of regulatory T cells in long-lasting Graves disease. This CDR3 comprises 15 residues. The V gene's germline CDR1 is KGHDR and CDR2 SFDVKD. Unmatched junction bases numbered 11, after V lost 6 bases and J lost 7 bases. Time point defined: newly diagnosed GD, antithyroid drugs for less than 3 months. The TCR library was prepared using RNA isolated from PBMCs. Arm-PCR of CDR3 regions and iRepertoire HTBI primers were used to build TCR beta libraries. Authors' processing steps: Sample data revealed some 58 TRBV and 14 TRBJ segments. TCRdb processed the multiplex PCR reads anew with MiXCR; each CDR3 protein has one entry. These V and J calls originate from TCRdb's pipeline instead of the authors' own analysis. The table includes 450,000 to 700,000 distinct CDR3 sequences, approximately 15% detected once. In addition, the sample was reused for a study of T cells in Graves' hyperthyroidism and ophthalmopathy. That study reports: Researchers ran a first-round RT-PCR on the TCR CDR3 using the HTBI primer set.

The input for sequencing was peripheral blood mononuclear cells (PBMCs), taken at new diagnosis, from a patient treated with antithyroid drugs. This chain connects TRBV24-1 to TRBJ2-3; 8 nucleotides align to TRBD2. The clonotype was recovered from a young man with Graves disease. The CDR3 sequence: CATSPSGSRVYTQYF. The CDR3 coding sequence is TGTGCCACCAGTCCAAGCGGGAGTAGGGTATATACGCAGTATTTT.